This T cell receptor beta chain was recorded in a study of T cells in localized non-small cell lung cancer. This clone was detected ten times or more. Antigen unknown. V lost 4 bases, J lost 7 bases, and 16 bases lay in between. Germline V gene sequence: CDR1 GTSNPN, CDR2 SVGIG (reference sequence). This CDR3 region has 13 residues. Study findings and constraints: Tumor samples were not multi-region, leaving intratumor heterogeneity unexcluded.

This table comes from immunoSEQ multiplex PCR, and its TCRdb copy is limited to in-frame clones, with some not included. The repertoire consists of under 95,000 clones, with more than 75% occurring once and the leading ten covering 8% to 10%. This rearrangement joins TRBV30 to TRBJ1-2; no clear D. The sample consisted of peripheral blood, taken before any cancer treatment. The receptor was isolated from a female donor of 60 years or more with stage I lung adenocarcinoma. The CDR3 bases are TGTGCCTGGACCAAGAGGAGGGCTGGTGGCTACACCTTC. This codes for CAWTKRRAGGYTF.